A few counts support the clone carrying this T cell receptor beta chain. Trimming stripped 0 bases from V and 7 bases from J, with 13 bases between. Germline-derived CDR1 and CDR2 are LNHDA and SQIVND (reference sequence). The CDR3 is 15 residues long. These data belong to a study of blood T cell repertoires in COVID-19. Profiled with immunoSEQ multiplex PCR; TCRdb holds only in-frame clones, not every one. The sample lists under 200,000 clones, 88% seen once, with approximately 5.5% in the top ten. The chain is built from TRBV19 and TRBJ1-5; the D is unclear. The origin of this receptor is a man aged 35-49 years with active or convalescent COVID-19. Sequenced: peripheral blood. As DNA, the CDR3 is TGTGCCAGTAGTATAGATGGCTTTACGGGACAGCCCCAGCATTTT. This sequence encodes CASSIDGFTGQPQHF.